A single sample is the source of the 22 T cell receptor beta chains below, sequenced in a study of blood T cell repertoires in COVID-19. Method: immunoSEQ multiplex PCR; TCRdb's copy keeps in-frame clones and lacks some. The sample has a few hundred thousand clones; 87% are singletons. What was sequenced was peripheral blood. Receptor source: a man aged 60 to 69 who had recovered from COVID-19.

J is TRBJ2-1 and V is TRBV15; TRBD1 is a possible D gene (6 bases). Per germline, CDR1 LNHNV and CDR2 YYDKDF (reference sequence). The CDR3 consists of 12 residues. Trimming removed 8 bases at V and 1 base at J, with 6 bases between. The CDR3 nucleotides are TGTGCCACCGGACAGTCCTACAATGAGCAGTTCTTC. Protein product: CATGQSYNEQFF.

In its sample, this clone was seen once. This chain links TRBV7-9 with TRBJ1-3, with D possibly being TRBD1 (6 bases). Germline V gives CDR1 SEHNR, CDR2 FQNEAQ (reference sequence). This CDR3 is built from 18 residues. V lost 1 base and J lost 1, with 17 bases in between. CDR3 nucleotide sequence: TGTGCCAGCAGCTTAGTTGTAGGGGGAAGTGGGTCTGGAAACACCATATATTTT. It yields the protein CASSLVVGGSGSGNTIYF.

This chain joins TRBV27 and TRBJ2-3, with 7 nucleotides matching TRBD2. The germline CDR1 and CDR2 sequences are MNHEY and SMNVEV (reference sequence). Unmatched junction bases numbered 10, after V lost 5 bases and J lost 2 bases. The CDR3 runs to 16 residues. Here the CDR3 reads CASSPRPGGATDTQYF. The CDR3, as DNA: TGTGCCAGCAGTCCCAGGCCGGGAGGAGCCACAGATACGCAGTATTTT.

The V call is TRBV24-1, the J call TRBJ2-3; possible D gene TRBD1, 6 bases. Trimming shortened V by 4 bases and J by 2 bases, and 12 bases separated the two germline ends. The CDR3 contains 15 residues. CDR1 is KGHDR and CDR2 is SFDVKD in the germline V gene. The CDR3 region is CATSDTGQNTDTQYF. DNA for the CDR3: TGTGCCACCAGTGACACGGGACAAAACACAGATACGCAGTATTTT.

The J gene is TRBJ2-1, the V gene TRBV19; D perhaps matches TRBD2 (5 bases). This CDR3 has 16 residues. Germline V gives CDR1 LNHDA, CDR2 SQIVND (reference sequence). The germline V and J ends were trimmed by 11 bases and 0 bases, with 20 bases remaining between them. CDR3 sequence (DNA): TGTGCCGTAGGGAAGGAGGTAACAAACTCCTACAATGAGCAGTTCTTC. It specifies CAVGKEVTNSYNEQFF.

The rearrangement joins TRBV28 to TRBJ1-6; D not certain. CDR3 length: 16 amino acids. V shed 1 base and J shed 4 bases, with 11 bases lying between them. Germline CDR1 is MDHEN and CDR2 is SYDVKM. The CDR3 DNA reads TGTGCCAGCAGTTTATTCGGGATGGGGTATAATTCACCCCTCCACTTT. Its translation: CASSLFGMGYNSPLHF.

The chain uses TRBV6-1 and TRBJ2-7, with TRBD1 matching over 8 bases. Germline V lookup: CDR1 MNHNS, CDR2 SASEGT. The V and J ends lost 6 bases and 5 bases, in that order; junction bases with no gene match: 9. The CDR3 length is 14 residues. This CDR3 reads CASSRSRGQHEQYF. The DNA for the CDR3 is TGTGCCAGCAGCCGAAGCAGGGGGCAGCACGAGCAGTACTTC.

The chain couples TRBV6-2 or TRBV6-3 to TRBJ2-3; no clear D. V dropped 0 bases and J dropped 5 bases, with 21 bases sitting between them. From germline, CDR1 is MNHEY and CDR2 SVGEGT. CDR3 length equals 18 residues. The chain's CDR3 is CASSYSKETAAQRDTQYF. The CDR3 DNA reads TGTGCCAGCAGTTACTCGAAAGAGACTGCTGCACAACGAGATACGCAGTATTTT.

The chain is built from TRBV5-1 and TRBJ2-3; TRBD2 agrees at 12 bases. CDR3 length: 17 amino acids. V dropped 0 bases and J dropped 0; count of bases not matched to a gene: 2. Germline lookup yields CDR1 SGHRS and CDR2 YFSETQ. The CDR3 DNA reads TGCGCCAGCAGCTTGGATGGGACTAGCGGGAGCACAGATACGCAGTATTTT. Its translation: CASSLDGTSGSTDTQYF.

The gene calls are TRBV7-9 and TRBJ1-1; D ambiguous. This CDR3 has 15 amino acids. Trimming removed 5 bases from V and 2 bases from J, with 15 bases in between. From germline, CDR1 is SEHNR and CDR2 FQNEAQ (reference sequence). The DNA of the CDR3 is TGTGCCAGCAGCCTACCCCTGGGCGCTAACACTGAAGCTTTCTTT. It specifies CASSLPLGANTEAFF.

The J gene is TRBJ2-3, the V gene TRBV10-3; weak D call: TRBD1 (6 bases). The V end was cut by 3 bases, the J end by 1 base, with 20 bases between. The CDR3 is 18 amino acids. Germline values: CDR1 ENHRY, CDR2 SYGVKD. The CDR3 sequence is CAISDPLGAYGGTDTQYF. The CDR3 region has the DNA TGTGCCATCAGTGACCCCTTGGGGGCCTATGGGGGCACAGATACGCAGTATTTT.

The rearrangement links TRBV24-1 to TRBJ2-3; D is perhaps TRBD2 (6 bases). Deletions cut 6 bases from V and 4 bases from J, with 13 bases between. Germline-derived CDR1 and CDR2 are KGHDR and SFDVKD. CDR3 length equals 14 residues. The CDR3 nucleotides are TGTGCCACCAGTTCTTGGGGGGTCGCAGATACGCAGTATTTT. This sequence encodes CATSSWGVADTQYF.

In DNA, the CDR3 is TGTGCCAGCAGCTTGTCGGGGACAGGACCAGATACGCAGTATTTT. It codes for CASSLSGTGPDTQYF. The gene calls are TRBV5-5 and TRBJ2-3, with TRBD1 identical over 8 bases. Germline assignment: CDR1 SGHKS and CDR2 YYEKEE (reference sequence). V shed 1 base, J shed 4 bases, and the junction held 5 bases outside the gene matches. CDR3 length: 15 amino acids.

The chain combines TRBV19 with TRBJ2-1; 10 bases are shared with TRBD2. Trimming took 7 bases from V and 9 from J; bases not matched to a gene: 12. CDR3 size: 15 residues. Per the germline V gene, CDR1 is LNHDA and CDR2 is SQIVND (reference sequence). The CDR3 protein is CASTLGAGGPGEQFF. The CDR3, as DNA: TGTGCCAGTACCCTTGGAGCGGGAGGGCCTGGTGAGCAGTTCTTC.

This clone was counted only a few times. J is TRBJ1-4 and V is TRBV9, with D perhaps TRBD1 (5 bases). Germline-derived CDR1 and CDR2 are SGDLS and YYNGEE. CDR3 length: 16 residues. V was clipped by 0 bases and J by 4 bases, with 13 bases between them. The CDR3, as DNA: TGTGCCAGCAGCGTAGGGAGGGCGGGGCGTAATGAAAAACTGTTTTTT. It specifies CASSVGRAGRNEKLFF.

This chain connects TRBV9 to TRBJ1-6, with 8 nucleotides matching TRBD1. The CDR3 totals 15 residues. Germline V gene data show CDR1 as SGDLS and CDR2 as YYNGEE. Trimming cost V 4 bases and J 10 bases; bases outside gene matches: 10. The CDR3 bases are TGTGCCAGCAGCATCCGAGACAGGGGAAGGTCACCCCTCCACTTT. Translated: CASSIRDRGRSPLHF.

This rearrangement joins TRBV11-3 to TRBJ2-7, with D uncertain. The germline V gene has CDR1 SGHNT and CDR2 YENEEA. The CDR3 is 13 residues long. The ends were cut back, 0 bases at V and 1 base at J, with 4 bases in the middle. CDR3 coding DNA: TGTGCCAGCAGCTTAGACGGTTCCTACGAGCAGTACTTC. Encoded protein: CASSLDGSYEQYF.

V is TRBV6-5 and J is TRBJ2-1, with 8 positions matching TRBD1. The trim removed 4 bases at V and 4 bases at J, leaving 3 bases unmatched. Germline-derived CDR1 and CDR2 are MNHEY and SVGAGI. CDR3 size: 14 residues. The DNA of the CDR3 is TGTGCCAGCAGTTCCCGGGACAGGTACAATGAGCAGTTCTTC. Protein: CASSSRDRYNEQFF.

Here the CDR3 reads CASSSPQGAFNSPLHF. The CDR3, as DNA: TGTGCCAGCAGCAGTCCACAGGGGGCCTTTAATTCACCCCTCCACTTT. V is TRBV9 and J is TRBJ1-6; 9 nucleotides match TRBD1. V was clipped by 4 bases and J by 6 bases; unmatched bases: 8. The CDR3 has 16 amino acids. Per germline, CDR1 SGDLS and CDR2 YYNGEE.

CDR3: CATSDPTGETGNTIYF. In DNA, the CDR3 is TGTGCCACCAGTGACCCTACAGGGGAGACTGGAAACACCATATATTTT. The chain carries TRBV24-1 and TRBJ1-3; 7 nucleotides line up with TRBD1. Germline V CDR1 and CDR2: KGHDR, SFDVKD. The CDR3 runs 16 residues. After removal of 4 bases from V and 2 bases from J, the junction contained 7 bases not matched to a gene.

Written as DNA, the CDR3 is TGTGCCAGCAGGGCGGGGCGAGCGGGGTCTCCTAGGGATGAGCAGTTCTTC. It is translated as CASRAGRAGSPRDEQFF. This chain joins TRBV7-8 and TRBJ2-1, with TRBD2 identical over 7 bases. Unmatched junction bases numbered 19, after V lost 6 bases and J lost 8 bases. The CDR3 runs 17 residues. The germline gives CDR1 SGHVS, CDR2 FQNEAQ.

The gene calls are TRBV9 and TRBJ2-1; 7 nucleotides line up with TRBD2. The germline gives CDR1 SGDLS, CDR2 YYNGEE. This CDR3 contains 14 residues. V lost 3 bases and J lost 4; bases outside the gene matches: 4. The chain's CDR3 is CASSGSGPYNEQFF. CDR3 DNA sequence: TGTGCCAGCAGCGGTAGCGGGCCGTACAATGAGCAGTTCTTC.